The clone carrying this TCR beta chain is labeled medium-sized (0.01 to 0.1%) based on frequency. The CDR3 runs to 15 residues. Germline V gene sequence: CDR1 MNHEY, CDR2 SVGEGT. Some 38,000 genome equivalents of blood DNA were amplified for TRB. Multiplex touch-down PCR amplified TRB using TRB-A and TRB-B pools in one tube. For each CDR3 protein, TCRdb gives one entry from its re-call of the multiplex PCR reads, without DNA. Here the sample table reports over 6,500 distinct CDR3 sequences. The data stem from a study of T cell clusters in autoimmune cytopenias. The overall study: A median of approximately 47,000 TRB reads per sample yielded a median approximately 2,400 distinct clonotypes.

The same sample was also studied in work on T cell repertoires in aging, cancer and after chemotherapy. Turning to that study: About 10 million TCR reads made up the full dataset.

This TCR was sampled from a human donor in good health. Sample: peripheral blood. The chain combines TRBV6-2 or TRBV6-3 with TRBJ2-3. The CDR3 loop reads CASSYTVDATDTQYF.